These T cell receptor beta chains were read from a single sample in a study of beta chain features in type 1 diabetes. The method was immunoSEQ multiplex PCR; TCRdb's version includes in-frame clones alone and lacks a portion of them. Among under 250,000 clones listed, approximately 10% were seen once. The sequenced sample consisted of central memory CD4+ T cells from blood. These receptors were obtained from a man aged 18 to 35 in good health. CDR3s include the opening cysteine and the closing phenylalanine or tryptophan. D genes are given only for firm matches. Rows may omit the clone size; those that give it use once, few, many or a size class.

CDR3 length	V gene	D gene	clone size	J gene	CDR3 protein	CDR3 DNA
14	TRBV4-1	-	few	TRBJ1-4	CASSLRGRNEKLFF	TGCGCCAGCAGCCTCCGGGGTCGAAATGAAAAACTGTTTTTT
14	TRBV9	-	-	TRBJ1-3	CASSVGQRGNTIYF	TGTGCCAGCAGCGTCGGACAGAGAGGAAACACCATATATTTT
17	TRBV7-9	-	few	TRBJ2-3	CASSLAQHEGDTDTQYF	TGTGCCAGCAGCTTAGCGCAACACGAAGGTGACACAGATACGCAGTATTTT
19	TRBV7-8	-	-	TRBJ2-7	CASSLVGAARGQVSYEQYF	TGTGCCAGCAGCTTAGTGGGTGCGGCAAGAGGCCAGGTATCCTACGAGCAGTACTTC
13	TRBV7-9	-	few	TRBJ2-2	CASSLPGSGELFF	TGTGCCAGCAGCTTACCCGGATCCGGGGAGCTGTTTTTT
14	TRBV7-2	-	-	TRBJ2-5	CASSGLDHQETQYF	TGTGCCAGCAGCGGCCTGGACCACCAAGAGACCCAGTACTTC
13	TRBV18	-	-	TRBJ2-7	CASSPPSSDEQYF	TGTGCCAGCTCACCACCCAGCAGCGACGAGCAGTACTTC
16	TRBV7-2	-	-	TRBJ2-3	CASSLRFRASTDTQYF	TGTGCCAGCAGCTTAAGGTTTCGGGCTAGCACAGATACGCAGTATTTT
16	TRBV21-1	-	few	TRBJ2-4	CASIHPGLAVNGIQYF	TGTGCCAGCATCCACCCTGGACTAGCTGTGAACGGCATTCAGTACTTC
11	TRBV30	-	few	TRBJ2-7	CAWSERDEQYF	TGTGCCTGGAGTGAGAGGGACGAGCAGTACTTC
18	TRBV4-2	-	few	TRBJ2-6	CASSQDGPRSAGANVLTF	TGTGCCAGCAGCCAAGACGGACCTCGAAGTGCTGGGGCCAACGTCCTGACTTTC
12	TRBV19	-	-	TRBJ2-2	CASSSRVGELFF	TGTGCCAGTAGTTCCCGTGTCGGGGAGCTGTTTTTT
15	TRBV28	TRBD2	-	TRBJ2-5	CASSSAGGGQETQYF	TGTGCCAGCAGCTCGGCTGGGGGGGGCCAAGAGACCCAGTACTTC
12	TRBV6-1	-	few	TRBJ2-7	CASSPKGDEQYF	TGTGCCAGCAGCCCCAAAGGTGACGAGCAGTACTTC
11	TRBV29-1	-	few	TRBJ2-1	CSVTSYNEQFF	TGCAGCGTTACTAGTTACAATGAGCAGTTCTTC
14	TRBV28	-	-	TRBJ1-4	CASSYPGIREKLFF	TGTGCCAGCAGTTACCCCGGGATTCGGGAAAAACTGTTTTTT
16	TRBV6-6	-	few	TRBJ2-1	CASSYTHRGSYNEQFF	TGTGCCAGCAGTTACACCCACCGGGGCTCCTACAATGAGCAGTTCTTC
14	TRBV2	-	many	TRBJ1-5	CASMAQSYNQPQHF	TGTGCCAGCATGGCACAGTCCTACAATCAGCCCCAGCATTTT
14	TRBV10-3	-	-	TRBJ2-1	CASRQASSYNEQFF	TGTGCCAGTAGACAGGCTAGCTCCTACAATGAGCAGTTCTTC
14	TRBV7-9	TRBD1	few	TRBJ1-4	CASSFDRVGEKLFF	TGTGCCAGCAGCTTCGACAGGGTGGGAGAAAAACTGTTTTTT
13	TRBV30	-	-	TRBJ2-7	CAWTEGGPYEQYF	TGTGCCTGGACCGAGGGGGGGCCCTACGAGCAGTACTTC
14	TRBV7-9	-	-	TRBJ1-4	CASSLRSLNEKLFF	TGTGCCAGCAGCCTTAGAAGTCTTAATGAAAAACTGTTTTTT
16	TRBV14	TRBD1	many	TRBJ2-3	CASSQVWDRATDTQYF	TGTGCCAGCAGCCAAGTATGGGACAGGGCCACAGATACGCAGTATTTT
15	TRBV7-3	-	-	TRBJ2-7	CASSTSSGNLYEQYF	TGTGCCAGCAGCACATCCTCCGGGAATCTCTACGAGCAGTACTTC
15	TRBV2	TRBD1	many	TRBJ2-3	CASSQRTGGTDTQYF	TGTGCCAGCAGTCAGAGGACAGGGGGCACAGATACGCAGTATTTT
15	TRBV10-3	TRBD1	few	TRBJ2-7	CASRGRTGPFGEQYF	TGTGCCAGTAGAGGTAGGACAGGCCCCTTTGGCGAGCAGTACTTC
14	TRBV2	-	-	TRBJ2-7	CASKGRGASYEQYF	TGTGCCAGCAAGGGCAGGGGAGCTTCCTACGAGCAGTACTTC
13	TRBV5-4	-	few	TRBJ1-2	CASSMDGAYGYTF	TGTGCCAGCAGCATGGACGGAGCCTATGGCTACACCTTC
16	TRBV15	-	-	TRBJ2-5	CATSRVRQGREETQYF	TGTGCCACCAGCAGAGTCCGACAGGGGAGGGAAGAGACCCAGTACTTC
13	TRBV6-6	TRBD2	few	TRBJ2-5	CASSTSAQETQYF	TGTGCCAGCTCGACTAGCGCCCAAGAGACCCAGTACTTC
16	TRBV5-4	-	few	TRBJ2-7	CASSLDLGRTSYEQYF	TGTGCCAGCAGCTTGGACCTAGGACGGACATCCTACGAGCAGTACTTC
13	TRBV27	-	-	TRBJ2-6	CASRGSGANVLTF	TGTGCCAGCAGAGGGTCTGGGGCCAACGTCCTGACTTTC
13	TRBV6-1	TRBD1	few	TRBJ1-5	CASSLDRGQPQHF	TGTGCCAGCAGTCTGGACAGGGGCCAGCCCCAGCATTTT
15	TRBV27	TRBD2	-	TRBJ2-7	CASRIPSGRDYEQYF	TGTGCCAGCAGAATCCCTAGCGGGAGGGATTACGAGCAGTACTTC
16	TRBV14	TRBD2	-	TRBJ2-1	CASSSRTSGRYNEQFF	TGTGCCAGCAGCTCCCGGACTAGCGGGAGGTACAATGAGCAGTTCTTC
16	TRBV6-1	TRBD2	-	TRBJ2-5	CASSALPSGRGETQYF	TGTGCCAGCAGTGCTCTTCCTAGCGGGAGAGGAGAGACCCAGTACTTC
14	TRBV29-1	-	few	TRBJ1-5	CSVGERAGNQPQHF	TGCAGCGTTGGGGAAAGGGCGGGCAATCAGCCCCAGCATTTT
14	TRBV30	-	few	TRBJ2-3	CAWRSGDITDTQYF	TGTGCCTGGAGGTCCGGGGATATTACAGATACGCAGTATTTT
17	TRBV7-6	TRBD2	-	TRBJ2-6	CASSLLAGFSGANVLTF	TGTGCCAGCAGCTTATTAGCGGGGTTCTCTGGGGCCAACGTCCTGACTTTC
11	TRBV7-9	-	-	TRBJ2-5	CASSPSGTQYF	TGTGCCAGCAGCCCAAGCGGGACCCAGTACTTC
15	TRBV18	-	many	TRBJ2-1	CASSPPGAPDNEQFF	TGTGCCAGCTCACCACCAGGGGCTCCGGACAATGAGCAGTTCTTC
13	TRBV30	TRBD2	few	TRBJ2-5	CAWSVLSGETQYF	TGTGCCTGGAGTGTACTTAGCGGGGAGACCCAGTACTTC
13	TRBV7-2	TRBD1	-	TRBJ2-7	CASSSTRGHEQYF	TGTGCCAGCAGCTCAACCAGGGGGCACGAGCAGTACTTC
14	TRBV7-2	-	-	TRBJ2-2	CASSFSIFTGELFF	TGTGCCAGCAGCTTTTCTATCTTCACCGGGGAGCTGTTTTTT
15	TRBV28	-	few	TRBJ1-2	CASSLLTGPNYGYTF	TGTGCCAGCAGTTTATTGACAGGCCCTAACTATGGCTACACCTTC
17	TRBV19	-	few	TRBJ2-6	CASRAPGLGVGANVLTF	TGTGCCAGTAGGGCGCCAGGCCTGGGAGTAGGGGCCAACGTCCTGACTTTC
18	TRBV11-2	-	few	TRBJ2-2	CASSLDPETLLNTGELFF	TGTGCCAGCAGCTTAGATCCTGAGACACTACTCAACACCGGGGAGCTGTTTTTT
14	TRBV21-1	-	-	TRBJ2-1	CASSNREVWNEQFF	TGTGCCAGCAGCAACCGGGAGGTTTGGAATGAGCAGTTCTTC